This paragraph covers one T cell receptor beta chain sequence. Its specific antigen is unknown. No much larger clone exists at a distance of one base, and base qualities are not known. The data derive from a study of spatial heterogeneity in lung cancer (dated by TCRdb to between 2019 and 2020). For the study in its entirety: More beta-chain than alpha-chain transcripts were consistently detected, likely reflecting higher beta-chain transcript abundance. In non-small cell lung cancer, the study quantitatively compared TCR alpha and beta repertoires across several tumor regions, matched nontumor lung, and blood. Nonsynonymous mutation counts, determined by whole-exome sequencing of tumor tissue, were related to TCR repertoire features. At surgery, both alpha and beta chains were TCR-sequenced in around 240 tumor regions, approximately 64 matched nontumor lung samples and just over 55 PBMC samples. In the raw uncorrected reads, each unique combination of TCR and UMI appeared more than ten times on average.

Library prep was done by 5' RACE. The sample was run on a NextSeq 500. To allow correction of PCR and sequencing errors, the TCR library protocol tagged every TCR cDNA molecule with a unique molecular identifier. As for the authors' bioinformatics: Decombinator tools were used for TCR identification, UMI-based error correction and CDR3 extraction. TCRs above a frequency of 2 per 1,000, corresponding to the top 1% of the tumor frequency distribution, were defined as expanded. Rényi diversity was computed with the R vegan package after subsampling each repertoire 100 times to 5,000 TCRs. To build CDR3 similarity networks, amino acid triplet string-kernel similarity was used, and CDR3s were connected when their pairwise similarity was above 0.82. In-frame beta chains were kept once TCRdb had trimmed the public reads at Q25 with fastp and called clones with MiXCR. Rows with one shared CDR3 protein collapse into an entry with the most common genes and DNA. In this record, the V and J calls reflect TCRdb's handling and not the investigators' own analysis. This sample holds 35,000 to 55,000 distinct CDR3 sequences; around 15% were observed only once. 50% to 60% of the sample is taken by the ten largest.

On the study overall, not on this receptor specifically: Ubiquitous expanded tumor TCRs were found in blood more often at tumor resection than at routine follow-up. Confirming at a functional level the hypothesis that regional TCRs recognize regional mutations was considered to require additional single-cell paired TCR alpha and beta sequencing.

The time point label on this specimen signifies: sample taken at primary tumor resection. Whole RNA extracted from tumor and nontumor lung tissue, or from cryopreserved PBMC samples, was used for TCR sequencing without cell sorting. Samples were obtained from over 70 patients with early-stage, untreated non-small cell lung cancer from the lung TRACERx cohort. Only patients for whom sufficient RNA was available from at least two tumor regions were selected for TCR sequencing. This specimen was PBMCs, taken at surgery. This clonotype was obtained from a male donor with early-stage non-small cell lung cancer.

The nucleotides read TGCGCCGGGCGAGATCCCTACGAGCAGTACTTC. Translated, it reads CAGRDPYEQYF. The chain employs TRBV23-1 and TRBJ2-7; a confident D gene designation cannot be given. TRBV23-1 is designated an ORF whose function remains uncertain. From the cysteine up to the phenylalanine, the CDR3 has a length of 11 residues. The sequence is cut down to CDR3 DNA, 33 bases in frame from base 1. V is reduced by 11 bases and J by 2 bases, leaving a spacing of 10 bases between them.